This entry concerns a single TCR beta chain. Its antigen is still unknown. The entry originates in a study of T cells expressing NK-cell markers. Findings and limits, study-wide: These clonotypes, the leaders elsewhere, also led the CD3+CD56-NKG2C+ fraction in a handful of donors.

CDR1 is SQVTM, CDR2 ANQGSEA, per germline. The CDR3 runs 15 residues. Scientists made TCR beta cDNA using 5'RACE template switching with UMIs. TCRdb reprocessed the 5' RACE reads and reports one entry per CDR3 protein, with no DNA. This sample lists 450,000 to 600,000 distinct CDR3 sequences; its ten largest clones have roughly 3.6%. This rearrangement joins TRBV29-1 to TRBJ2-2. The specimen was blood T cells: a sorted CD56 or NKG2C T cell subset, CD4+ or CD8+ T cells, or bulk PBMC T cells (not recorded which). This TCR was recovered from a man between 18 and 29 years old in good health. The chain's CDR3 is CSVGFEDLNTGELFF.